Listed here are 5 T cell receptor beta chains from one sample, sequenced in a study of blood T cells in healthy people across ages. With a J-beta primer mix and a sample-barcoded 5' primer, a second PCR ran 7 to 11 cycles. TCRdb called the 5' RACE reads again in MiXCR, with one record for every CDR3 protein. Of approximately 800,000 distinct CDR3 sequences listed, 20% to 25% are singletons. These same records also appear under a second study, on T cells of mothers and their children.

The sequencing input was blood. These receptors came from a boy aged 5-17 years in good health.

This rearrangement joins TRBV3-1 to TRBJ2-1, with D hard to call. Germline V gives CDR1 LGHDT, CDR2 YNNKEL (reference sequence). V lost 1 base and J lost 6, with 10 bases in between. The CDR3 is 14 amino acids. As DNA, the CDR3 is TGTGCCAGCAGCCAAGTTGTTGTTGGCAATGAGCAGTTCTTC. It translates to CASSQVVVGNEQFF.

The gene calls are TRBV27 and TRBJ1-6, with no clear D. Trimming stripped 6 bases from V and 7 bases from J, with 10 bases between. This CDR3 is 13 amino acids long. From germline, CDR1 is MNHEY and CDR2 SMNVEV (reference sequence). For the CDR3, the DNA is TGTGCCAGCAGGGAGGTCAGGAATTCACCCCTCCACTTT. Residues: CASREVRNSPLHF.

The chain employs TRBV9 and TRBJ2-2; D is uncertain. There are 16 residues in the CDR3. Per germline, CDR1 SGDLS and CDR2 YYNGEE. With 3 bases removed from V and 1 base from J, the gap between germline ends came to 13 bases. CDR3: CASSGDKGRNTGELFF. Written as DNA, the CDR3 is TGTGCCAGCAGCGGCGATAAGGGCCGGAACACCGGGGAGCTGTTTTTT. Together with reference TRBV9 and TRBJ2-2, the CDR3 gives the full variable domain: DSGVTQTPKHLITATGQRVTLRCSPRSGDLSVYWYQQSLDQGLQFLIQYYNGEERAKGNILERFSAQQFPDLHSELNLSSLELGDSALYFCASSGDKGRNTGELFFGEGSRLTVL.

The genes are TRBV21-1 and TRBJ1-1. TRBV21-1 is annotated as a pseudogene. CDR3 size: 15 residues. The CDR3 is CASSKWNGVVTEAFF. The CDR3 DNA is TGTGCCAGCAGCAAATGGAATGGGGTCGTCACTGAAGCTTTCTTT.

Here the CDR3 reads CASSPGLVGLNEQFF. The CDR3 bases are TGTGCCAGCAGCCCGGGACTAGTCGGCTTGAATGAGCAGTTCTTC. The chain carries TRBV7-3 and TRBJ2-5, with 8 bases that match TRBD2. The assigned J gene may be wrong: the sequence end matches TRBJ2-1 better. The length of the CDR3 is 15 residues. The germline CDR1 and CDR2 sequences are SGHTA and FQGTGA.